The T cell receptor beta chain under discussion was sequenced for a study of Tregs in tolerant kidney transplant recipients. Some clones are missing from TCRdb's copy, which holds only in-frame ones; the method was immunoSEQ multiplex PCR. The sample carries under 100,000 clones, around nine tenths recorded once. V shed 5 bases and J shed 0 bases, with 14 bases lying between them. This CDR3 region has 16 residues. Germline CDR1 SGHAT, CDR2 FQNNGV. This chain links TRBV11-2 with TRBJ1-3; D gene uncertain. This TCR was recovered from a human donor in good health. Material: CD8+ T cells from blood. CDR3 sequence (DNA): TGTGCCAGCAGCCCCTCGCGGACCCTCTCTGGAAACACCATATATTTT. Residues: CASSPSRTLSGNTIYF.